The present entry profiles one T cell receptor beta chain with its context. The sample originates from a study of blood T cell repertoires in COVID-19. The study recruited people aged about 18 to 89 years across 24 US areas. V dropped 6 bases and J dropped 7; count of bases not matched to a gene: 6. In germline, CDR1 is MNHEY, CDR2 SMNVEV (reference sequence). This CDR3 contains 14 residues. TCRdb's table, derived via immunoSEQ multiplex PCR, lists solely in-frame clones and lacks some. The data hold around 270,000 clones, with 80% to 90% observed a single time. This receptor was taken from a woman aged 25-40 years who had recovered from COVID-19. The chain joins TRBV27 to TRBJ1-6, with TRBD1 matching 7 bases. Material: PBMCs or T cells enriched from blood (not recorded which). CDR3 loop: CASRRQGRNSPLHF. The DNA of the CDR3 is TGTGCCAGCAGAAGACAGGGAAGAAATTCACCCCTCCACTTT.